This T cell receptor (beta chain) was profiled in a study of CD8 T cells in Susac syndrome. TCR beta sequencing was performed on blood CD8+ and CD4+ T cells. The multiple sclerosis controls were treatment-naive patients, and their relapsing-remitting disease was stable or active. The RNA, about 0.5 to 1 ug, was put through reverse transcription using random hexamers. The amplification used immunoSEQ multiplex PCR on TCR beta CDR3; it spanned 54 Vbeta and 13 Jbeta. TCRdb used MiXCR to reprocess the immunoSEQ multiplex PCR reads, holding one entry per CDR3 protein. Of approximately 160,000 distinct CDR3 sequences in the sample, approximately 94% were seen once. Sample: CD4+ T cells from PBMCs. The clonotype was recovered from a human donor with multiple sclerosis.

The CDR3 sequence is CSAGTGTGGEYF. DNA for the CDR3: TGCAGTGCTGGGACCGGGACAGGAGGAGAGTACTTC. The chain recombines TRBV20-1 with TRBJ2-7; TRBD1 aligns across 8 bases. Germline assignment: CDR1 DFQATT and CDR2 SNEGSKA (reference sequence). This CDR3 spans 12 amino acids. J lost 11 bases, V lost 5 bases, and 11 bases had no gene match.